The 29 T cell receptor beta chains below were found in one sample sequenced in a study of blood T cell dynamics during melanoma immunotherapy. Only in-frame clones appear in the TCRdb table, and some are missing; sequencing was by immunoSEQ multiplex PCR. The sample yields about 11,000 clones, roughly 90% seen once. Time point here: week 3, after first cycle of checkpoint inhibitor. The sequencing here drew on blood, taken from a patient treated with checkpoint blockade. These receptors all stem from a human donor with melanoma.

The J gene is TRBJ1-5, the V gene TRBV5-1; D ambiguous. CDR1 and CDR2 from the germline V gene are SGHRS and YFSETQ. The length of the CDR3 is 11 residues. V lost 1 base and J 10 bases, leaving 6 bases between the germline ends. CDR3 in DNA: TGCGCCAGCAGCTTGTGGATCCCCCAGCATTTT. As protein: CASSLWIPQHF.

This sequence joins TRBV29-1 and TRBJ1-2, with D tentatively TRBD1 (5 bases). Germline V CDR1 and CDR2: SQVTM, ANQGSEA. The CDR3 runs to 14 residues. V shed 1 base and J shed 4 bases, with 13 bases lying between them. The CDR3 DNA sequence: TGCAGCGTTGAAGGGGGACCTAATCCCTATGGCTACACCTTC. This sequence encodes CSVEGGPNPYGYTF.

The chain combines TRBV4-1 with TRBJ2-3, with unresolved D. The CDR3 runs to 14 residues. Germline assignment: CDR1 MGHRA and CDR2 YSYEKL. The V end was cut by 7 bases, the J end by 0 bases, with 11 bases between. In DNA, the CDR3 is TGCGCCAGCAAAAGTGGACCGAGCACAGATACGCAGTATTTT. Residues: CASKSGPSTDTQYF.

This clone was picked up a small number of times. J is TRBJ1-5 and V is TRBV6-5; D remains ambiguous. V was trimmed by 2 bases and J by 7 bases, leaving 15 bases between them. The germline CDR1 and CDR2 sequences are MNHEY and SVGAGI. CDR3 length: 15 residues. The CDR3 loop is CASSYRPGQDQPQHF. In DNA form, the CDR3 reads TGTGCCAGCAGTTACCGGCCAGGCCAGGACCAGCCCCAGCATTTT.

This chain connects TRBV6-1 to TRBJ2-5; perhaps TRBD2 as D (5 bases). The J call may be in error: the DNA end matches TRBJ2-7 better. CDR3 length: 14 residues. Germline V gene data show CDR1 as MNHNS and CDR2 as SASEGT. CDR3 amino acids: CASSVVRGNYEQYF. The CDR3 coding sequence is TGTGCCAGCAGTGTAGTTCGGGGAAATTACGAGCAGTACTTC.

The rearrangement uses TRBV28 and TRBJ2-3, with D perhaps TRBD2 (5 bases). CDR1 and CDR2 (germline): MDHEN, SYDVKM. The length of the CDR3 is 15 residues. Trimming took 7 bases from V and 3 from J, leaving 17 bases between them. The CDR3 here is CASTVTGSLTDTQYF. For the CDR3, the DNA is TGTGCCAGCACCGTTACGGGGAGCCTTACAGATACGCAGTATTTT. The full variable domain, its missing parts supplied by reference TRBV28 and TRBJ2-3, is DVKVTQSSRYLVKRTGEKVFLECVQDMDHENMFWYRQDPGLGLRLIYFSYDVKMKEKGDIPEGYSVSREKKERFSLILESASTNQTSMYLCASTVTGSLTDTQYFGPGTRLTVL.

The chain carries TRBV5-4 and TRBJ2-1, with D perhaps matching TRBD2 (5 bases). V was cut by 0 bases and J by 0 bases, with 7 bases left in between. The V gene's germline CDR1 is SGHNT and CDR2 YYREEE (reference sequence). This CDR3 is 15 amino acids long. The CDR3 DNA reads TGTGCCAGCAGCTTGGATGGGAGCTCCTACAATGAGCAGTTCTTC. This codes for CASSLDGSSYNEQFF.

The chain employs TRBV7-3 and TRBJ1-1; weak D call: TRBD1 (6 bases). The CDR3 is 14 amino acids. In germline, CDR1 is SGHTA, CDR2 FQGTGA. Between the trimmed V and J ends, which lost 7 bases and 6 bases, there was a span of 18 bases. CDR3 region: CASTRGGPQSEAFF. DNA for the CDR3: TGTGCCAGCACCCGGGGGGGGCCGCAATCTGAAGCTTTCTTT. Full variable domain (rest looked up from reference TRBV7-3 and TRBJ1-1): GAGVSQTPSNKVTEKGKYVELRCDPISGHTALYWYRQSLGQGPEFLIYFQGTGAADDSGLPNDRFFAVRPEGSVSTLKIQRTERGDSAVYLCASTRGGPQSEAFFGQGTRLTVV.

The rearrangement joins TRBV6-1 to TRBJ2-7; 8 nucleotides line up with TRBD2. The J segment lost 3 bases and the V segment lost 6 bases, leaving 4 bases of the junction unmatched. The CDR3 has 13 residues. Germline CDR1 MNHNS, CDR2 SASEGT. CDR3 region: CASRGTRGYEQYF. CDR3 nucleotide sequence: TGTGCCAGCAGGGGGACTAGGGGCTACGAGCAGTACTTC.

This chain connects TRBV19 to TRBJ2-3, with a weak D call TRBD1 (6 bases). V lost 6 bases and J 0 bases, leaving 13 bases between the germline ends. The CDR3 has 15 residues. Germline V gives CDR1 LNHDA, CDR2 SQIVND (reference sequence). DNA for the CDR3: TGTGCCAGTAGCCTAAAAGGGGGTAGCACAGATACGCAGTATTTT. This sequence encodes CASSLKGGSTDTQYF.

This rearrangement joins TRBV29-1 to TRBJ2-5; TRBD1 is a possible D gene (7 bases). CDR3 size: 13 residues. CDR1 is SQVTM and CDR2 is ANQGSEA in the germline V gene. The CDR3 DNA reads as TGCGGGGTCTTAATGGGACAGCTCCGGGAGCAGTACTTC. Protein: CGVLMGQLREQYF.

The genes are TRBV27 and TRBJ1-1; no clear D. V was cut by 4 bases and J by 7 bases, with 10 bases left in between. This CDR3 is 12 amino acids long. Germline CDR1 and CDR2: MNHEY and SMNVEV (reference sequence). CDR3 residues: CASSSWLGEAFF. Here the CDR3 DNA reads TGTGCCAGCAGTTCATGGCTGGGTGAAGCTTTCTTT.

This clone was detected only a few times. The V call is TRBV19, the J call TRBJ1-2, with D possibly being TRBD1 (5 bases). The ends were cut back, 1 base at V and 7 bases at J, with 13 bases in the middle. Looked up from germline, CDR1 is LNHDA and CDR2 is SQIVND (reference sequence). This CDR3 is built from 14 residues. As DNA, the CDR3 is TGTGCCAGTAGTATAGTCAGAGGGGAGTCTGGCTACACCTTC. Its protein product is CASSIVRGESGYTF.

The chain's CDR3 is CASSGRGRETQYF. CDR3 nucleotides: TGTGCCAGCAGCGGCAGGGGGAGAGAGACCCAGTACTTC. The V and J genes are TRBV7-2 and TRBJ2-5; 7 nucleotides match TRBD1. Germline CDR1 SGHTA, CDR2 FQGNSA. V lost 5 bases and J lost 4; bases outside the gene matches: 4. The CDR3 runs 13 residues.

The V call is TRBV5-6, the J call TRBJ1-1; no firm D call. Germline CDR1 reads SGHDT; CDR2 reads YYEEEE. V lost 5 bases and J lost 0, with 14 bases in between. This CDR3 region has 15 residues. Written as DNA, the CDR3 is TGTGCCAGCAGGGTGGGTTCGGGCCTGAACACTGAAGCTTTCTTT. It specifies CASRVGSGLNTEAFF.

This chain connects TRBV6-5 to TRBJ2-5; TRBD1 agrees at 7 bases. From germline, CDR1 is MNHEY and CDR2 SVGAGI. This CDR3 has 13 residues. V lost 2 bases, J lost 4 bases, and 1 base stayed unmatched. The CDR3 loop is CASSYRGRETQYF. CDR3 coding DNA: TGTGCCAGCAGTTACAGGGGGCGAGAGACCCAGTACTTC.

The chain links TRBV7-2 to TRBJ1-5; D is possibly TRBD1 (6 bases). Trimming removed 5 bases from V and 4 bases from J, with 9 bases in between. The CDR3 covers 13 residues. Looked up from germline, CDR1 is SGHTA and CDR2 is FQGNSA. The CDR3 spells CASSTDRNQPQHF. Written as DNA, the CDR3 is TGTGCCAGCAGCACGGACAGAAATCAGCCCCAGCATTTT.

This chain joins TRBV2 and TRBJ2-5; maybe TRBD2 (6 bases). Germline V lookup: CDR1 SNHLY, CDR2 FYNNEI. V was trimmed by 7 bases and J by 12 bases, leaving 15 bases between them. The CDR3 loop spans 11 amino acids. CDR3 protein: CASTTSGEEYF. The CDR3 region has the DNA TGTGCCAGCACGACTAGTGGGGAGGAGTACTTC. Using reference TRBV2 and TRBJ2-5 for the parts outside the CDR3, the full variable domain is EPEVTQTPSHQVTQMGQEVILRCVPISNHLYFYWYRQILGQKVEFLVSFYNNEISEKSEIFDDQFSVERPDGSNFTLKIRSTKLEDSAMYFCASTTSGEEYFGPGTRLLVL.

The gene calls are TRBV10-1 and TRBJ2-3; 10 bases fit TRBD2. The V gene end was trimmed by 3 bases and the J gene end by 5 bases; junction bases not matched to a gene: 5. This CDR3 is built from 15 residues. Germline-derived CDR1 and CDR2 are WNHNN and SYGVQD (reference sequence). The CDR3 is CASSDPGLAEDTQYF. The CDR3 DNA sequence: TGCGCCAGCAGTGACCCCGGACTAGCGGAAGATACGCAGTATTTT.

V is TRBV19 and J is TRBJ2-2; maybe TRBD1 (7 bases). Germline assignment: CDR1 LNHDA and CDR2 SQIVND (reference sequence). V was cut by 7 bases and J by 5 bases, with 17 bases left in between. The CDR3 spans 15 residues. The CDR3 DNA reads TGTGCCAGTACCCGCGGGGACAGAGCGACCGGGGAGCTGTTTTTT. Amino acid sequence: CASTRGDRATGELFF.

This rearrangement joins TRBV18 to TRBJ2-7, with D perhaps being TRBD1 or TRBD2 (5 bases each). Germline values: CDR1 KGHSH, CDR2 LQKENI. The germline V and J ends were trimmed by 1 base and 7 bases, with 11 bases remaining between them. This CDR3 has 13 amino acids. In DNA, the CDR3 is TGTGCCAGCTCACCACGCCCAGAGGGGGAGCAGTACTTC. It encodes CASSPRPEGEQYF.

This chain connects TRBV15 to TRBJ2-2; weak D call: TRBD1 (6 bases). The germline gives CDR1 LNHNV, CDR2 YYDKDF (reference sequence). CDR3 length equals 18 residues. The germline V and J ends were trimmed by 0 bases and 4 bases, with 18 bases remaining between them. The DNA for the CDR3 is TGTGCCACCAGCAGAGAGGGGAAAACAGGGTGGATCACCGGGGAGCTGTTTTTT. Protein product: CATSREGKTGWITGELFF.

This chain links TRBV7-8 with TRBJ2-7; D perhaps matches TRBD2 (6 bases). Germline lookup yields CDR1 SGHVS and CDR2 FQNEAQ. This CDR3 contains 16 residues. V lost 5 bases and J 2 bases, leaving 19 bases between the germline ends. This chain's CDR3 is CASSPLTGGPTYEQYF. The DNA for the CDR3 is TGTGCCAGCAGCCCCCTCACCGGGGGACCAACCTACGAGCAGTACTTC.

As to this clone: The junction departs from germline at one end; a sequencing error may be responsible. The J gene is TRBJ2-2, the V gene TRBV6-6; D gene uncertain. The CDR3 runs to 12 residues. CDR1 and CDR2 from the germline V gene are MNHNY and SVGAGI (reference sequence). This chain's CDR3 is CASSNSPGELFF. The DNA for the CDR3 is TGTGCCAGCAGTAACTCCCCTGGGGAGCTGTTTTTT.

This clone was observed a few times. The genes are TRBV7-2 and TRBJ1-2; 9 bases are a match to TRBD1. V was pared by 5 bases and J by 13 bases, with 5 bases of the junction left unmatched. Looked up from germline, CDR1 is SGHTA and CDR2 is FQGNSA. CDR3 length: 11 residues. The CDR3 loop is CASSLGTGCTF. CDR3 sequence (DNA): TGTGCCAGCAGCCTCGGGACAGGGTGCACCTTC.

V is TRBV7-9 and J is TRBJ2-7, with D perhaps matching TRBD1 or TRBD2 (5 bases each). The length of the CDR3 is 11 residues. Trimming stripped 10 bases from V and 6 bases from J, with 13 bases between. CDR1 is SEHNR and CDR2 is FQNEAQ in the germline V gene (reference sequence). This CDR3 reads CATQWGSEQYF. CDR3 coding DNA: TGTGCCACCCAATGGGGGAGCGAGCAGTACTTC.

The rearrangement uses TRBV19 and TRBJ2-3; weak D call: TRBD2 (5 bases). Germline V gives CDR1 LNHDA, CDR2 SQIVND (reference sequence). V gave up 5 bases and J gave up 6 bases, with 6 bases separating them. The CDR3 spans 11 residues. Written as DNA, the CDR3 is TGTGCCAGTAGTGGCGGGGATACGCAGTATTTT. Translating gives CASSGGDTQYF.

This clone has a handful of counts. V and J are TRBV7-2 and TRBJ1-5; 9 nucleotides agree with TRBD1. V was clipped by 5 bases and J by 7 bases; unmatched bases: 15. Germline V gene lookup returns CDR1 SGHTA and CDR2 FQGNSA. There are 17 residues in the CDR3. In DNA form, the CDR3 reads TGTGCCAGCAGCCCCGGGGCGGGACAGGGTATTGGACAGCCCCAGCATTTT. Amino acids: CASSPGAGQGIGQPQHF.

The chain uses TRBV4-3 and TRBJ1-2; D is undetermined. V lost 2 bases, J lost 8 bases, and 18 bases lay in between. This CDR3 is 15 amino acids long. CDR1 is LGHNA, CDR2 YSLEER, per germline. CDR3 nucleotide sequence: TGCGCCAGCAGCCAACGCTCCGGGGTCAACTTGGGCTACACCTTC. It yields the protein CASSQRSGVNLGYTF.